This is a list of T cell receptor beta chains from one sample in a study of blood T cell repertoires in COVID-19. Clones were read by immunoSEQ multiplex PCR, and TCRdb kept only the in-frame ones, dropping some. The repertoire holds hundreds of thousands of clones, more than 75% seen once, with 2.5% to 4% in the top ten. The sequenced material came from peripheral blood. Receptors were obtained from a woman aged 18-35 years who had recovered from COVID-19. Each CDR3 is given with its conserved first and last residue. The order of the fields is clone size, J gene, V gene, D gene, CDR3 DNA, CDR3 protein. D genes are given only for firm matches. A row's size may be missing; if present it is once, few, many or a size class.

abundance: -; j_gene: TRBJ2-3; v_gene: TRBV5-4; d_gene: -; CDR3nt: TGTGCCAGCAGCTTGGGAAGCCCGTTCTCCACAGATACGCAGTATTTT; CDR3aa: CASSLGSPFSTDTQYF
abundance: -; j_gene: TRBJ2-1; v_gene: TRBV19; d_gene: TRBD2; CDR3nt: TGTGCCAGTTCCCCTCCGGGACTAGCGGGAGCCGCTTACAATGAGCAGTTCTTC; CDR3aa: CASSPPGLAGAAYNEQFF
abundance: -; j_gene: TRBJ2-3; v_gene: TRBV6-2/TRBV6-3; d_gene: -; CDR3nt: TGTGCCAGCAGCCGGAGAGATACGCAGTATTTT; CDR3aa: CASSRRDTQYF
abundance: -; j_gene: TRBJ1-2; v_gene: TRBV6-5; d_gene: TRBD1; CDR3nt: TGTGCCAGCAGCCATGGACAGGGGACTAACTATGGCTACACCTTC; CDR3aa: CASSHGQGTNYGYTF
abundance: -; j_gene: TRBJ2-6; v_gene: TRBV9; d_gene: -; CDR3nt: TGTGCCAGCTCCCGCTCTGGGGCCAACGTCCTGACTTTC; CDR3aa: CASSRSGANVLTF
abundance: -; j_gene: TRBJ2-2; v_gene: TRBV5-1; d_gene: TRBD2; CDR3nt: TGCGCCAGCAGCTCCCCGGGACTAGTCTCCGGGGAGCTGTTTTTT; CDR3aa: CASSSPGLVSGELFF
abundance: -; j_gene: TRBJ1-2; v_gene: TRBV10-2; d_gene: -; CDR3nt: TGCGCCAGCAGTGAGTCGCCTCCAGGCCTCTGGGGCTACACCTTC; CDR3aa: CASSESPPGLWGYTF
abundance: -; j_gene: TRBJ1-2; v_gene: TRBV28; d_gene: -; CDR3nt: TGTGCCAGCAGTTCCATGGACACATACTACGACTATGGCTACACCTTC; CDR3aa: CASSSMDTYYDYGYTF
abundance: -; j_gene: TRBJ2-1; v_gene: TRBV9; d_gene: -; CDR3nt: TGTGCCAGCAGCGTCTCAGGGGCCACTAGTCAGAGTGAGCAGTTCTTC; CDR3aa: CASSVSGATSQSEQFF
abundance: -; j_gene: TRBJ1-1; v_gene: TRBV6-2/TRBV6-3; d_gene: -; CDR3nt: TGTGCCAGCAGTTACTCAGGGGGTTCTATGAACACTGAAGCTTTCTTT; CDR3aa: CASSYSGGSMNTEAFF
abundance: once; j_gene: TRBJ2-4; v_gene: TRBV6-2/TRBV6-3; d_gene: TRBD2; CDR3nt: TGTGCCAGCAGCCAGACTAGCGGGAGGGACATTCAGTACTTC; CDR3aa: CASSQTSGRDIQYF
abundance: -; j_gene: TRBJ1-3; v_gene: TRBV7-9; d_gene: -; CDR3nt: TGTGCCAGCAGAGGGGACTCAGGGAGGTCTGGAAACACCATATATTTT; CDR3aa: CASRGDSGRSGNTIYF
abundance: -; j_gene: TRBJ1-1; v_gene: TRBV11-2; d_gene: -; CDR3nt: TGTGCCAGCAGCTTAGCTAGTTCGGGGGGTGCGGGCACTGAAGCTTTCTTT; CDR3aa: CASSLASSGGAGTEAFF
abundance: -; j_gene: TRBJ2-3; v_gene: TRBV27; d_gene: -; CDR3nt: TGTGCCAGCAGTTTTCGGACTGTTAGCACAGATACGCAGTATTTT; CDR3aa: CASSFRTVSTDTQYF
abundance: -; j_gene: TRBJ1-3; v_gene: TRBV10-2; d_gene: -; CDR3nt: TGCGCCAGCACTAAACCTGGAAACACCATATATTTT; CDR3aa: CASTKPGNTIYF
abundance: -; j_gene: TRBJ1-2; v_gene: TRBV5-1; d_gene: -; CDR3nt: TGCGCCAGCAGCAACGGGACACCGCTTAACTATGGCTACACCTTC; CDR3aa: CASSNGTPLNYGYTF
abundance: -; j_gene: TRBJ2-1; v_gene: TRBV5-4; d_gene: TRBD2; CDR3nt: TGTGCCAGCAGCTTCCCTCCAGGGAGGGCCTTAAACAATGAGCAGTTCTTC; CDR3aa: CASSFPPGRALNNEQFF
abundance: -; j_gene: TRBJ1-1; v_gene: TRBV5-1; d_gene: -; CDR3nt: TGCGCCAGCACAGATCCGACAGGAGCGAACACTGAAGCTTTCTTT; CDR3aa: CASTDPTGANTEAFF
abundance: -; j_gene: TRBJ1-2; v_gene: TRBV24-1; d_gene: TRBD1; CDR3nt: TGTGCCACCAGTGAACCGGACAGGGTGGACGGCTACACCTTC; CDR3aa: CATSEPDRVDGYTF
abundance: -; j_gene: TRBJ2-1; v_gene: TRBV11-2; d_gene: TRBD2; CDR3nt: TGTGCCAGCAGCTCAACTAGCGTCAATGAGCAGTTCTTC; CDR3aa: CASSSTSVNEQFF
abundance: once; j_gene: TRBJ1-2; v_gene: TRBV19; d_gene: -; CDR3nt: TGTGCCAGCTCGGATCCTAGGGGCTACACCTTC; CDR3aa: CASSDPRGYTF
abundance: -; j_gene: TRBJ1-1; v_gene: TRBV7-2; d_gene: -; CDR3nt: TGTGCCAGCAGCTTAGCTATTCCTGAGGCTTTCTTT; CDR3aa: CASSLAIPEAFF
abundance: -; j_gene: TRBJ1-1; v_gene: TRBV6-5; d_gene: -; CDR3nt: TGTGCCAGCAGTTATGGAACGGACACTACTGAAGCTTTCTTT; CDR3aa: CASSYGTDTTEAFF
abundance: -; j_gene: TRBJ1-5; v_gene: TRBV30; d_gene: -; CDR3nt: TGTGCCTGGAGTGTGACAGGTAGCAATCAGCCCCAGCATTTT; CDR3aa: CAWSVTGSNQPQHF
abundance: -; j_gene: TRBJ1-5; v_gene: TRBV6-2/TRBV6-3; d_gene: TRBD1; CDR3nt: TGTGCCAGCAGTTCCCCGAGACAGGGCTCACCGAATAGCAATCAGCCCCAGCATTTT; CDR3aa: CASSSPRQGSPNSNQPQHF
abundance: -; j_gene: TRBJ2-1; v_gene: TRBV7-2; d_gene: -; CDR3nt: TGTGCCAGCAGCTTAGCAGGAGCGCCCCCTTATTTCTTC; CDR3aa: CASSLAGAPPYFF
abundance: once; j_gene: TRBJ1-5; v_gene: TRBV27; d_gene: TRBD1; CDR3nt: TGTGCCAGCAGCCCTTGGGGCGGGGCAGGGGGCGATCAGCCCCAGCATTTT; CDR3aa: CASSPWGGAGGDQPQHF
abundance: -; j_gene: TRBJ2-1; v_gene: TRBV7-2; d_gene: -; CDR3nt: TGTGCCAGCAGCTCTGTGGGAGGTATGAATGAGCAGTTCTTC; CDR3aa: CASSSVGGMNEQFF
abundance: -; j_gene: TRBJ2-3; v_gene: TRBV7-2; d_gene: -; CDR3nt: TGTGCCAGCAGTCGTCAACTAGCCCAAAATGCTGATACGCAGTATTTT; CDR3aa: CASSRQLAQNADTQYF
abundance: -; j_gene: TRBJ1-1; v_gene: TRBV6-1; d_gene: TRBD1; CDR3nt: TGTGCCAGCAGTGAAGAGACAGGGATCAACACTGAAGCTTTCTTT; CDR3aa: CASSEETGINTEAFF
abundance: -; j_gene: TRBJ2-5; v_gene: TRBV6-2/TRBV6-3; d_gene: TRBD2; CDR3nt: TGTGCCAGCAGCTTAGCGGGAGGGAGGGAGACCCAGTACTTC; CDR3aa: CASSLAGGRETQYF